This TCR beta chain comes out of a study of blood T cell repertoires in COVID-19 (dated by TCRdb to the early 2020s). General notes on the study: Samples covering the acute and convalescent phases of COVID-19 were provided by collaborators in the United States, Italy and Spain. The material from the prospective study consisted of cDNA or gDNA derived from T cells, B-cell-depleted T cells, or PBMCs. Subjects who had been exposed to COVID-19, were actively infected with it, or had recovered from it provided the deeply sampled blood TCRbeta repertoires that made up the dataset. A freely available public database, intended as a resource for researchers studying the immune response to SARS-CoV-2, is where the repertoires were released. Samples came from the ongoing ImmuneRACE study (first 160 participants) plus 1,254 subjects from 6 global collaborators. A de-identified subject ID, COVID-19 status, age in years and sex were almost always included in the sample metadata. Where available, HLA class I and class II types were obtained from metadata supplied by the sample provider rather than from assay-based typing. Study-level results and caveats: Clinical and demographic metadata were provided uncurated, with the amount varying by source and participant.

Regarding this clone: Its antigen is unknown. No qualities accompany the bases; no much larger clone lies one base away.

The immunoSEQ Assay, a bias-controlled multiplex PCR, was used to amplify TCRbeta CDR3 regions from genomic DNA. The authors processed their data as follows. Nucleated cell counts per sample were estimated from amplification of reference gene primers within the assay. To quantify the absolute abundance of each unique TCRbeta CDR3 rearrangement, sequence reads were collapsed and filtered. For each sample, productive Simpson clonality was calculated as the square root of Simpson's diversity index over productive rearrangements. What TCRdb holds here is the immuneACCESS table cut down to in-frame rearrangements. Part of the clones is not present; checked against another copy, under half of the missing clones reflect an unresolved V gene, and the others are unexplained. V, J and clone size derive from that table, while D and trimming were established from the DNA sequence. This sample gives more than 150,000 clones in total; less than 85% of them show up just once. In total, the top ten clones hold approximately 7.3% of the sample.

Whole blood was collected in K2EDTA tubes by collaborating institutions according to the institutions' own protocols. For TCRbeta analysis, collaborator samples were shipped as frozen whole blood, as isolated PBMCs, or as DNA extracted from either sample type. V and J are trimmed by 4 bases and 2 bases, and the gene matches miss 12 bases of the junction. From its cysteine to its phenylalanine, the CDR3 spans 18 amino acids. The entry retains the CDR3 DNA only, 54 bases that are in frame from base 1. Taken from the germline V gene (reference sequence), the CDR1 and CDR2 loops are SEHNR and FQNEAQ. The specimen sequenced was peripheral blood. This clonotype was obtained from a human donor in a cohort sampled during active COVID-19. The sequence links TRBV7-9 to TRBJ2-3, and TRBD2 matches 10 of the central bases. The DNA is TGTGCCAGCAGCTCAATAGGGCTAGCGGGGGAGATCACAGATACGCAGTATTTT. This encodes CASSSIGLAGEITDTQYF.